These 9 T cell receptor beta chains originate from one sample sequenced in a study of shared clonotypes between healthy human individuals. Assay: immunoSEQ multiplex PCR; the TCRdb copy retains only in-frame clones and omits some. The sample includes about 1.1 million clones, 70% to 80% of them seen just once. Sequencing was performed on memory CD4+ T cells from PBMCs. Stated subset: CD45RA-negative fraction. These receptors all come from a man aged 18 to 35 in good health. Some clones in this sample may be carry-over from other donors' samples.

The chain combines TRBV5-1 with TRBJ2-3; tentative D call: TRBD1 (5 bases). From germline, CDR1 is SGHRS and CDR2 YFSETQ. V lost 4 bases to trimming and J lost 10 bases, with 13 bases between them. The CDR3 is 12 amino acids. As DNA, the CDR3 is TGCGCCAGCAGCCACCTGTCCAGGGCGCAGTATTTT. Its protein product is CASSHLSRAQYF.

A remark on this clone: This may arise from a read error, as a much more abundant clone is one base away. This chain connects TRBV27 to TRBJ2-2; the D is unclear. The CDR3 is 11 amino acids. The germline gives CDR1 MNHEY, CDR2 SMNVEV (reference sequence). V was trimmed by 6 bases and J by 5 bases, leaving 4 bases between them. The CDR3 bases are TGTGCCAGCAGGGCTACCGGGGAGCTGTTTTTT. The encoded protein is CASRATGELFF.

This clone was detected a few times. V gene TRBV7-2 combines with J gene TRBJ1-1; 7 bases are shared with TRBD1. This CDR3 region has 14 residues. Germline V lookup: CDR1 SGHTA, CDR2 FQGNSA. The ends lost 4 bases at V and 4 bases at J; junction bases unmatched: 6. The CDR3 sequence is CASSYQGVGTEAFF. The CDR3 DNA reads TGTGCCAGCAGCTATCAGGGGGTTGGCACTGAAGCTTTCTTT.

The rearrangement links TRBV4-2 to TRBJ2-7, with 7 bases aligning to TRBD2. Germline CDR1 LGHNA, CDR2 YNFKEQ. The CDR3 is made up of 17 amino acids. V gave up 5 bases and J gave up 1 base; unmatched junction bases: 14. The CDR3 bases are TGTGCCAGCAGCTGGGGGGGTGATGGGGGAATATCCTACGAGCAGTACTTC. Its protein is CASSWGGDGGISYEQYF.

The V and J genes are TRBV28 and TRBJ2-2, with TRBD1 matching over 8 bases. V shed 6 bases and J 9 bases; nucleotides not matched to a gene: 12. The CDR3 runs to 15 residues. Germline CDR1 and CDR2: MDHEN and SYDVKM. The CDR3 DNA reads as TGTGCCAGCAGCCCAGGGACAGGTGGGGTAAGGGAGCTGTTTTTT. It encodes CASSPGTGGVRELFF.

V usage is TRBV28 and J usage is TRBJ2-7; TRBD2 matches 9 bases. The CDR3 is made up of 17 amino acids. Germline values: CDR1 MDHEN, CDR2 SYDVKM. Losses at the gene ends were 4 bases for V and 4 bases for J; bases not matched to a gene: 14. The CDR3 DNA reads TGTGCCAGCAGTTATCCTTCCCCGGGACTAGCTGCATACGAGCAGTACTTC. Translating gives CASSYPSPGLAAYEQYF.

This chain uses TRBV30 with TRBJ2-1; D is possibly TRBD1 (6 bases). Trimming pared 1 base from V and 2 bases from J, leaving 9 bases between. Germline assignment: CDR1 GTSNPN and CDR2 SVGIG (reference sequence). The CDR3 consists of 14 residues. CDR3 loop: CAWSDGQTYNEQFF. CDR3 bases: TGTGCCTGGAGTGACGGACAGACCTACAATGAGCAGTTCTTC.

The chain is built from TRBV28 and TRBJ2-7, with D maybe TRBD1 (6 bases). Germline CDR1 MDHEN, CDR2 SYDVKM. There are 13 residues in the CDR3. V was pared by 3 bases and J by 3 bases, with 9 bases between. CDR3 loop: CASSLGHLYEQYF. CDR3 sequence (DNA): TGTGCCAGCAGTTTGGGACACCTCTACGAGCAGTACTTC. The variable domain in full, with the rest retrieved from reference TRBV28 and TRBJ2-7, is DVKVTQSSRYLVKRTGEKVFLECVQDMDHENMFWYRQDPGLGLRLIYFSYDVKMKEKGDIPEGYSVSREKKERFSLILESASTNQTSMYLCASSLGHLYEQYFGPGTRLTVT.

This clone was found many times. The chain employs TRBV6-5 and TRBJ2-3, with D unclear. The germline CDR1 and CDR2 sequences are MNHEY and SVGAGI. V was shortened by 4 bases and J by 2 bases, with 10 bases between the two germline ends. The CDR3 covers 14 residues. The CDR3 DNA sequence: TGTGCCAGCAGTTCTGGACGAAACACAGATACGCAGTATTTT. The encoded protein is CASSSGRNTDTQYF.